This T cell receptor (beta chain) was sequenced for a study of T cell changes during pregnancy in multiple sclerosis. Sequenced by immunoSEQ multiplex PCR; TCRdb stores in-frame clones only, minus some. The table includes around 65,000 clones, 80% to 95% detected once. The sample consisted of peripheral blood, taken in the second trimester of pregnancy. The receptor was isolated from a female donor in good health, enrolled as a control in a pregnancy study.

The CDR3 DNA reads TGTGCCAGCAGTCCCACAGGATATGGCTACACCTTC. It is translated as CASSPTGYGYTF. The rearrangement joins TRBV6-5 to TRBJ1-2; weak D call: TRBD1 (5 bases). Per germline, CDR1 MNHEY and CDR2 SVGAGI. V gave up 5 bases and J gave up 5 bases, with 9 bases separating them. This CDR3 is built from 12 residues.